This record concerns one T cell receptor beta chain sequence. This sample stems from a study of T cell changes during pregnancy in multiple sclerosis. V shed 7 bases and J shed 2 bases, with 9 bases lying between them. The CDR3 runs 13 residues. Looked up from germline, CDR1 is LNHDA and CDR2 is SQIVND (reference sequence). TCRdb's copy holds only in-frame clones and misses some; the assay was immunoSEQ multiplex PCR. Counted here are 75,000 to 80,000 clones, under 95% occurring once; the ten biggest clones make up 2.5% to 3%. The sequencing here drew on peripheral blood, taken after pregnancy. The receptor was isolated from a female donor in good health, enrolled as a control in a pregnancy study. The rearrangement uses TRBV19 and TRBJ1-5; weak D call: TRBD1 (5 bases). The CDR3 protein is CASNPQGNQPQHF. The CDR3 nucleotides read TGTGCCAGTAACCCACAGGGCAATCAGCCCCAGCATTTT. Filled out from reference TRBV19 and TRBJ1-5, the complete variable domain reads DGGITQSPKYLFRKEGQNVTLSCEQNLNHDAMYWYRQDPGQGLRLIYYSQIVNDFQKGDIAEGYSVSREKKESFPLTVTSAQKNPTAFYLCASNPQGNQPQHFGDGTRLSIL.